This entry lists 30 T cell receptor beta chains sequenced from one sample in a study of beta chain features in type 1 diabetes. Overall study results and limits: Shorter TCRB CDR3s, moderately but significantly so, were found in Type 1 diabetes patients in all four CD4+ subsets.

Their specific antigens are unknown. The isolated RNA, all of it, was reverse transcribed, so expressed TCRB transcripts were what got sequenced. The table came from immunoSEQ multiplex PCR; TCRdb's copy has only in-frame clones and leaves some out. The sample holds around 130,000 clones, about 10% seen once. The specimen sequenced was central memory CD4+ T cells from blood. Receptor source: a young man with type 1 diabetes.

This clone appeared a few times. The rearrangement links TRBV28 to TRBJ1-5; 8 nucleotides agree with TRBD1. After removal of 7 bases from V and 2 bases from J, the junction contained 13 bases not matched to a gene. The CDR3 consists of 17 residues. Germline V gene lookup returns CDR1 MDHEN and CDR2 SYDVKM. CDR3 nucleotides: TGTGCCAGCAAATACGGACAGGGTCGGATTGGCAATCAGCCCCAGCATTTT. This translates into CASKYGQGRIGNQPQHF. Together with reference TRBV28 and TRBJ1-5, the CDR3 gives the full variable domain: DVKVTQSSRYLVKRTGEKVFLECVQDMDHENMFWYRQDPGLGLRLIYFSYDVKMKEKGDIPEGYSVSREKKERFSLILESASTNQTSMYLCASKYGQGRIGNQPQHFGDGTRLSIL.

In this sample, this clone turned up a few times. V gene TRBV7-6 combines with J gene TRBJ2-3, with no clear D. Trimming removed 8 bases from V and 1 base from J, with 13 bases in between. The V gene's germline CDR1 is SGHVS and CDR2 FNYEAQ. The CDR3 is made up of 14 amino acids. The CDR3 nucleotides read TGTGCCAGCCGATTAGGGCTCGGCACAGATACGCAGTATTTT. Translated, it gives CASRLGLGTDTQYF. The variable domain in full, with the rest retrieved from reference TRBV7-6 and TRBJ2-3, is GAGVSQSPRYKVTKRGQDVALRCDPISGHVSLYWYRQALGQGPEFLTYFNYEAQQDKSGLPNDRFSAERPEGSISTLTIQRTEQRDSAMYRCASRLGLGTDTQYFGPGTRLTVL.

The chain employs TRBV2 and TRBJ2-5, with D maybe TRBD2 (6 bases). The CDR3 extends over 15 amino acids. Trimming took 5 bases from V and 6 from J, leaving 19 bases between them. CDR1 is SNHLY, CDR2 FYNNEI, per germline. The CDR3 DNA follows: TGTGCCAGCAGTAAAGACGGGGGAACGGGAAAGACCCAGTACTTC. Its translation: CASSKDGGTGKTQYF.

The rearrangement uses TRBV6-1 and TRBJ1-1, with D possibly being TRBD1 (5 bases). CDR3 length equals 13 residues. Germline V CDR1 and CDR2: MNHNS, SASEGT. Trimming shortened V by 9 bases and J by 2 bases, and 13 bases separated the two germline ends. The DNA for the CDR3 is TGTGCCAGTTTCAGTGGGGCTAACACTGAAGCTTTCTTT. This sequence encodes CASFSGANTEAFF.

The chain combines TRBV5-1 with TRBJ2-2; D may be TRBD1 (6 bases). The germline V and J ends were trimmed by 6 bases and 5 bases, with 14 bases remaining between them. CDR1 and CDR2 (germline): SGHRS, YFSETQ. The CDR3 has 14 amino acids. The CDR3 region is CASTGPGETGELFF. In DNA form, the CDR3 reads TGCGCCAGCACTGGGCCAGGGGAAACCGGGGAGCTGTTTTTT.

This clone was seen a few times. This chain uses TRBV2 with TRBJ2-1, with D perhaps matching TRBD2 (6 bases). Per the germline V gene, CDR1 is SNHLY and CDR2 is FYNNEI. There are 10 residues in the CDR3. V shed 8 bases and J shed 12 bases, with 11 bases lying between them. CDR3 bases: TGTGCCAGCGACGGGGGTAGGCAGTTCTTC. It is translated as CASDGGRQFF. The variable domain in full, with the rest retrieved from reference TRBV2 and TRBJ2-1, is EPEVTQTPSHQVTQMGQEVILRCVPISNHLYFYWYRQILGQKVEFLVSFYNNEISEKSEIFDDQFSVERPDGSNFTLKIRSTKLEDSAMYFCASDGGRQFFGPGTRLTVL.

This clone occurred a few times. The chain uses TRBV5-4 and TRBJ2-5; 8 nucleotides align to TRBD2. This CDR3 has 19 amino acids. Germline assignment: CDR1 SGHNT and CDR2 YYREEE (reference sequence). V was clipped by 4 bases and J by 8 bases; unmatched bases: 25. The CDR3 sequence: CASSPSYLAGGPARGTQYF. For the CDR3, the DNA is TGTGCCAGCAGCCCGTCCTACTTGGCGGGGGGCCCAGCCAGGGGAACCCAGTACTTC.

This clone has only a few counts. This rearrangement joins TRBV15 to TRBJ1-6; no reliable D call. Trimming left V 3 bases short and J 7 bases short, with 7 bases between. Germline values: CDR1 LNHNV, CDR2 YYDKDF (reference sequence). The CDR3 spans 13 residues. The CDR3 DNA reads TGTGCCACCAGCAGGGACTGGAATTCACCCCTCCACTTT. Translating gives CATSRDWNSPLHF. Using reference TRBV15 and TRBJ1-6 for the parts outside the CDR3, the full variable domain is DAMVIQNPRYQVTQFGKPVTLSCSQTLNHNVMYWYQQKSSQAPKLLFHYYDKDFNNEADTPDNFQSRRPNTSFCFLDIRSPGLGDTAMYLCATSRDWNSPLHFGNGTRLTVT.

This chain links TRBV6-5 with TRBJ2-5; D possibly corresponds to TRBD2 (6 bases). Trimming cost V 5 bases and J 4 bases, with 11 bases left between them. The CDR3 is 13 amino acids. The germline V gene encodes CDR1 MNHEY and CDR2 SVGAGI. The CDR3 bases are TGTGCCAGCAGTCCGAAGGGAGGAGAGACCCAGTACTTC. This translates into CASSPKGGETQYF.

Details on this clone: The sample holds other DNA sequences that translate to the same CDR3. This sequence joins TRBV7-9 and TRBJ2-3; the D is unclear. V shed 3 bases and J shed 1 base, with 5 bases lying between them. The CDR3 loop spans 13 amino acids. Germline-derived CDR1 and CDR2 are SEHNR and FQNEAQ (reference sequence). This chain's CDR3 is CASSFPGTDTQYF. Written as DNA, the CDR3 is TGTGCCAGCAGCTTCCCGGGCACAGATACGCAGTATTTT. Full variable domain (missing parts from reference TRBV7-9 and TRBJ2-3): DTGVSQNPRHKITKRGQNVTFRCDPISEHNRLYWYRQTLGQGPEFLTYFQNEAQLEKSRLLSDRFSAERPKGSFSTLEIQRTEQGDSAMYLCASSFPGTDTQYFGPGTRLTVL.

The chain couples TRBV7-2 to TRBJ2-4; no clear D. Trimming left V 2 bases short and J 6 bases short, with 11 bases between. CDR1 and CDR2 (germline): SGHTA, FQGNSA. The CDR3 sequence is 14 residues long. CDR3 DNA sequence: TGTGCCAGCAGCTTAAGAGGCGAGTTAAACATTCAGTACTTC. This translates into CASSLRGELNIQYF.

The chain has TRBV14 and TRBJ1-2; D is undetermined. Per germline, CDR1 SGHDN and CDR2 FVKESK. Trimming stripped 0 bases from V and 6 bases from J, with 8 bases between. The CDR3 is 13 residues long. The CDR3: CASSQDSANGYTF. DNA of the CDR3: TGTGCCAGCAGCCAAGATAGCGCGAATGGCTACACCTTC.

This clone was seen a handful of times. The chain joins TRBV9 to TRBJ1-1; no definite D call. CDR1 and CDR2 from the germline V gene are SGDLS and YYNGEE. CDR3 length: 11 amino acids. V dropped 4 bases and J dropped 3 bases, with 4 bases sitting between them. CDR3 protein: CASSPDTEAFF. In DNA, the CDR3 is TGTGCCAGCAGCCCAGACACTGAAGCTTTCTTT.

V is TRBV14 and J is TRBJ2-7; 11 bases are a match to TRBD1. V trimming: 4 bases; J trimming: 3 bases; junction bases outside the gene matches: 5. Germline CDR1 and CDR2: SGHDN and FVKESK. The CDR3 runs 15 residues. The CDR3 reads CASSPGTGGRYEQYF. The DNA of the CDR3 is TGTGCCAGCAGCCCTGGGACAGGGGGTCGCTACGAGCAGTACTTC. Full variable domain (missing parts from reference TRBV14 and TRBJ2-7): EAGVTQFPSHSVIEKGQTVTLRCDPISGHDNLYWYRRVMGKEIKFLLHFVKESKQDESGMPNNRFLAERTGGTYSTLKVQPAELEDSGVYFCASSPGTGGRYEQYFGPGTRLTVT.

CDR3 residues: CASSSDRGGTEAFF. Here the CDR3 DNA reads TGTGCCAGCAGTTCCGACAGGGGTGGTACTGAAGCTTTCTTT. The rearrangement joins TRBV27 to TRBJ1-1; 8 nucleotides match TRBD1. CDR3 size: 14 residues. CDR1 is MNHEY and CDR2 is SMNVEV in the germline V gene (reference sequence). V lost 4 bases and J lost 5; bases outside the gene matches: 6.

This clone came up a few times. The chain couples TRBV13 to TRBJ1-6; 11 bases are a match to TRBD1. The CDR3 consists of 15 residues. The J segment lost 7 bases and the V segment lost 5 bases, leaving 4 bases of the junction unmatched. The germline CDR1 and CDR2 sequences are PRHDT and FYEKMQ (reference sequence). The CDR3 protein is CASSRDRGGNSPLHF. In nucleotides, the CDR3 is TGTGCCAGCAGCAGGGACAGGGGGGGGAATTCACCCCTCCACTTT.

This clone was picked up many times. Other DNA sequences of this sample code for an identical CDR3. V and J are TRBV20-1 and TRBJ1-2; 7 nucleotides agree with TRBD1. The trim removed 4 bases at V and 6 bases at J, leaving 2 bases unmatched. The CDR3 totals 11 residues. CDR1 and CDR2 from the germline V gene are DFQATT and SNEGSKA (reference sequence). The CDR3 here is CSATTGDGYTF. CDR3 bases: TGCAGTGCTACTACAGGGGATGGCTACACCTTC.

This clone was seen more than once but under ten times. This chain uses TRBV6-5 with TRBJ1-5; weak D call: TRBD1 (5 bases). This CDR3 region has 14 residues. V was shortened by 6 bases and J by 5 bases, with 14 bases between the two germline ends. The V gene's germline CDR1 is MNHEY and CDR2 SVGAGI. CDR3 DNA sequence: TGTGCCAGCAGCCGCTACCACAGGCATCAGCCCCAGCATTTT. Its translation: CASSRYHRHQPQHF.

This clone was observed a handful of times. The chain combines TRBV7-9 with TRBJ2-7, with D possibly matching TRBD1 (5 bases). The V gene's germline CDR1 is SEHNR and CDR2 FQNEAQ (reference sequence). Trimming removed 3 bases at V and 6 bases at J, with 9 bases between. The CDR3 is made up of 12 amino acids. CDR3 amino acids: CASSLVRAEQYF. CDR3 in DNA: TGTGCCAGCAGCTTGGTCAGGGCCGAGCAGTACTTC.

This clone was seen more than once but under ten times. The chain recombines TRBV28 with TRBJ2-7; TRBD2 is a possible D gene (5 bases). CDR3 length: 14 amino acids. CDR1 MDHEN and CDR2 SYDVKM come from the germline V gene. With 5 bases removed from V and 7 bases from J, the gap between germline ends came to 18 bases. The CDR3 sequence is CASSVATVPTEQYF. The CDR3, as DNA: TGTGCCAGCAGTGTAGCGACCGTTCCTACGGAGCAGTACTTC.

This clone showed up just a few times. This chain links TRBV28 with TRBJ2-7, with TRBD1 identical over 10 bases. The germline gives CDR1 MDHEN, CDR2 SYDVKM. After removal of 4 bases from V and 0 bases from J, the junction contained 3 bases not matched to a gene. The CDR3 runs to 15 residues. The CDR3 DNA is TGTGCCAGCAGTTCGACAGGGGGCTCCTCCTACGAGCAGTACTTC. Protein product: CASSSTGGSSYEQYF.

The chain has TRBV5-1 and TRBJ1-2; 7 nucleotides align to TRBD1. This CDR3 contains 15 residues. V was clipped by 4 bases and J by 7 bases; unmatched bases: 13. CDR1 is SGHRS and CDR2 is YFSETQ in the germline V gene. The CDR3 protein is CASSTVGGQNRGYTF. DNA of the CDR3: TGCGCCAGCAGCACGGTAGGGGGACAGAACCGTGGCTACACCTTC.

Only a few counts were recorded for this clone. The chain combines TRBV27 with TRBJ2-1; D unclear. V lost 6 bases, J lost 4 bases, and 4 bases lay in between. CDR3 length equals 11 residues. Looked up from germline, CDR1 is MNHEY and CDR2 is SMNVEV (reference sequence). DNA of the CDR3: TGTGCCAGCAGACTTTACAATGAGCAGTTCTTC. This codes for CASRLYNEQFF.

This clone appeared a few times. V usage is TRBV7-9 and J usage is TRBJ2-5; 7 bases match TRBD1. With 1 base clipped from V and 3 bases from J, the junction kept 11 bases outside the gene matches. The CDR3 runs 17 residues. Looked up from germline, CDR1 is SEHNR and CDR2 is FQNEAQ (reference sequence). This CDR3 is CASSLGSQGTGKETQYF. The CDR3 DNA sequence: TGTGCCAGCAGCTTAGGATCACAGGGGACGGGCAAAGAGACCCAGTACTTC. The variable domain in full, with the rest retrieved from reference TRBV7-9 and TRBJ2-5, is DTGVSQNPRHKITKRGQNVTFRCDPISEHNRLYWYRQTLGQGPEFLTYFQNEAQLEKSRLLSDRFSAERPKGSFSTLEIQRTEQGDSAMYLCASSLGSQGTGKETQYFGPGTRLLVL.

The CDR3 sequence is CASSVDGTDYNEQFF. CDR3 bases: TGTGCCAGCAGCGTAGACGGGACAGATTACAATGAGCAGTTCTTC. The V and J genes are TRBV9 and TRBJ2-1; 7 bases align to TRBD1. The length of the CDR3 is 15 residues. The V segment lost 0 bases and the J segment 4 bases; nucleotides outside the gene matches: 4. Germline CDR1 and CDR2: SGDLS and YYNGEE.

This clone was seen a handful of times. The sample holds other DNA sequences that translate to the same CDR3. The chain is built from TRBV4-2 and TRBJ1-2, with D unclear. V was trimmed by 1 base and J by 4 bases, leaving 7 bases between them. Germline V gives CDR1 LGHNA, CDR2 YNFKEQ. The CDR3 contains 13 residues. CDR3 loop: CASSQGTVYGYTF. CDR3 coding DNA: TGTGCCAGCAGCCAAGGAACAGTCTATGGCTACACCTTC.

This clone was found a few times. J is TRBJ1-2 and V is TRBV5-6; D uncertain. V was cut by 3 bases and J by 14 bases, with 14 bases left in between. Germline assignment: CDR1 SGHDT and CDR2 YYEEEE. The CDR3 contains 11 residues. The CDR3 nucleotides are TGTGCCAGCAGCTCCTTCAGTGTGTGTACCTTC. Its protein product is CASSSFSVCTF.

This clone showed up just a few times. This chain uses TRBV10-3 with TRBJ2-7, with 9 bases aligning to TRBD1. The CDR3 is 16 residues long. The junction had 8 bases not matched to a gene; V was cut back by 0 bases and J by 5 bases. CDR1 is ENHRY and CDR2 is SYGVKD in the germline V gene. CDR3 residues: CAISESPGQGANEQYF. CDR3 sequence (DNA): TGTGCCATCAGTGAGTCGCCGGGACAGGGTGCGAACGAGCAGTACTTC.

This chain joins TRBV11-2 and TRBJ1-1, with D perhaps matching TRBD1 (5 bases). V was shortened by 6 bases and J by 0 bases, with 11 bases between the two germline ends. This CDR3 contains 14 residues. The V gene's germline CDR1 is SGHAT and CDR2 FQNNGV. CDR3 amino acids: CASRPGMLNTEAFF. The CDR3, as DNA: TGTGCCAGCAGGCCAGGGATGCTGAACACTGAAGCTTTCTTT. Filled out from reference TRBV11-2 and TRBJ1-1, the complete variable domain reads EAGVAQSPRYKIIEKRQSVAFWCNPISGHATLYWYQQILGQGPKLLIQFQNNGVVDDSQLPKDRFSAERLKGVDSTLKIQPAKLEDSAVYLCASRPGMLNTEAFFGQGTRLTVV.

This clone has more than one count but fewer than ten. The V gene is TRBV7-2, the J gene TRBJ1-1, with TRBD1 as a possible D gene (5 bases). CDR1 SGHTA and CDR2 FQGNSA come from the germline V gene. The CDR3 length is 15 residues. Trimming left V 1 base short and J 8 bases short, with 17 bases between. The CDR3 DNA follows: TGTGCCAGCAGCTTAGGTCTATCTACACCAGGGGAAGCTTTCTTT. Translating gives CASSLGLSTPGEAFF.